These 20 T cell receptor beta chains were sequenced from one sample in a study of OX40 agonist ivuxolimab in advanced cancers. The table came from immunoSEQ multiplex PCR; TCRdb's copy has only in-frame clones and leaves some out. The top ten clones hold 4.7% of a sample with tens of thousands of clones, 80% to 90% of them seen once. Specimen: CD4+ or CD8+ T cells sorted from blood, collected in a trial of the OX40 agonist ivuxolimab. The origin of the receptors is an adult with an advanced solid tumor such as melanoma, head and neck, liver or kidney cancer.

The chain is built from TRBV7-3 and TRBJ2-7; D gene unclear. Trimming shortened V by 2 bases and J by 3 bases, and 8 bases separated the two germline ends. The CDR3 totals 13 residues. Germline lookup yields CDR1 SGHTA and CDR2 FQGTGA. CDR3 sequence reads: CASSLEHSYEQYF. CDR3 coding DNA: TGTGCCAGCAGCTTAGAACACAGCTACGAGCAGTACTTC. Full variable domain (remainder filled in from reference TRBV7-3 and TRBJ2-7): GAGVSQTPSNKVTEKGKYVELRCDPISGHTALYWYRQSLGQGPEFLIYFQGTGAADDSGLPNDRFFAVRPEGSVSTLKIQRTERGDSAVYLCASSLEHSYEQYFGPGTRLTVT.

This rearrangement joins TRBV7-2 to TRBJ1-2, with D perhaps TRBD1 (6 bases). This CDR3 comprises 15 residues. Trimming took off 1 base at V and 2 bases at J, with 11 bases between the two ends. The V gene's germline CDR1 is SGHTA and CDR2 FQGNSA. The CDR3 coding sequence is TGTGCCAGCAGCTTAGATCAGCAGGGGAACTATGGCTACACCTTC. Its protein product is CASSLDQQGNYGYTF.

The V and J genes are TRBV28 and TRBJ2-3, with D possibly called TRBD1 or TRBD2 (6 bases each). The CDR3 spans 14 residues. Trimming cost V 6 bases and J 3 bases, with 13 bases left between them. CDR1 and CDR2 from the germline V gene are MDHEN and SYDVKM. The chain's CDR3 is CASRDGGQTDTQYF. The CDR3 nucleotides are TGTGCCAGCAGGGATGGGGGGCAAACAGATACGCAGTATTTT.

This rearrangement joins TRBV4-3 to TRBJ2-2; 8 positions agree with TRBD2. The germline gives CDR1 LGHNA, CDR2 YSLEER. The CDR3 length is 16 residues. V dropped 3 bases and J dropped 4; count of bases not matched to a gene: 7. Here the CDR3 DNA reads TGCGCCAGCAGCCAGGGCGGGAGGACGACCACCGGGGAGCTGTTTTTT. This gives the protein CASSQGGRTTTGELFF.

The CDR3 loop reads CASSQPYEGTGKEAFF. The DNA of the CDR3 is TGCGCCAGCAGCCAACCTTATGAGGGGACAGGCAAAGAAGCTTTCTTT. The chain has TRBV4-1 and TRBJ1-1, with 8 bases lining up with TRBD1. The germline CDR1 and CDR2 sequences are MGHRA and YSYEKL. The CDR3 runs to 16 residues. The V and J ends lost 2 bases and 8 bases, in that order; junction bases with no gene match: 13.

CDR3 coding DNA: TGTGCCAGCAGCTTGTTTGCCCAGATCTACACCTTC. As protein: CASSLFAQIYTF. The chain has TRBV5-6 and TRBJ1-2; the D is unclear. Germline V lookup: CDR1 SGHDT, CDR2 YYEEEE. The length of the CDR3 is 12 residues. Trimming stripped 1 base from V and 10 bases from J, with 11 bases between.

This sequence joins TRBV5-6 and TRBJ1-4; D is unclear. V shed 3 bases and J shed 4 bases, with 16 bases lying between them. The CDR3 has 16 residues. The germline V gene has CDR1 SGHDT and CDR2 YYEEEE. As DNA, the CDR3 is TGTGCCAGCAGCTCCCGCTGGGAGGGCGGTAATGAAAAACTGTTTTTT. Its translation is CASSSRWEGGNEKLFF. The variable domain in full, with the rest retrieved from reference TRBV5-6 and TRBJ1-4, is DAGVTQSPTHLIKTRGQQVTLRCSPKSGHDTVSWYQQALGQGPQFIFQYYEEEERQRGNFPDRFSGHQFPNYSSELNVNALLLGDSALYLCASSSRWEGGNEKLFFGSGTQLSVL.

This chain connects TRBV2 to TRBJ2-7; D remains unclear. Germline values: CDR1 SNHLY, CDR2 FYNNEI. V shed 4 bases and J shed 3 bases, with 16 bases lying between them. The CDR3 has 15 amino acids. The CDR3 nucleotides are TGTGCCAGCAGTGGACGCGAGAGGTTCAGCTACGAGCAGTACTTC. It translates to CASSGRERFSYEQYF.

V and J are TRBV19 and TRBJ2-2; D perhaps matches TRBD1 (5 bases). The CDR3 is made up of 14 amino acids. Germline-derived CDR1 and CDR2 are LNHDA and SQIVND (reference sequence). Trimming stripped 4 bases from V and 6 bases from J, with 12 bases between. CDR3 region: CASSKTTGAGELFF. Here the CDR3 DNA reads TGTGCCAGTAGTAAAACAACAGGAGCCGGGGAGCTGTTTTTT.

This chain joins TRBV18 and TRBJ2-1, with D uncertain. Germline assignment: CDR1 KGHSH and CDR2 LQKENI. Trimming stripped 6 bases from V and 4 bases from J, with 13 bases between. This CDR3 contains 14 residues. The CDR3 reads CASSPLEGYNEQFF. The CDR3 bases are TGTGCCAGCTCCCCCCTGGAAGGGTACAATGAGCAGTTCTTC.

The rearrangement uses TRBV7-3 and TRBJ2-5; D may be TRBD1 (5 bases). The DNA matches TRBJ2-7 better at its end, which makes the J call doubtful. The CDR3 runs to 16 residues. Per the germline V gene, CDR1 is SGHTA and CDR2 is FQGTGA. The CDR3 DNA reads as TGTGCCAGCAGCTTTTCTCGAGAGACAGCTACCTACGAGCAGTACTTC. Amino acids: CASSFSRETATYEQYF.

The chain has TRBV11-2 and TRBJ1-4, with D unclear. Germline V CDR1 and CDR2: SGHAT, FQNNGV. The ends were cut back, 4 bases at V and 3 bases at J, with 12 bases in the middle. This CDR3 has 15 residues. The CDR3 sequence is CASSYHNRANEKLFF. The CDR3 DNA sequence: TGTGCCAGCAGCTATCACAACAGAGCTAATGAAAAACTGTTTTTT.

The chain uses TRBV28 and TRBJ2-3; D gene ambiguous. The V and J ends lost 7 bases and 2 bases respectively, with 10 bases between them. Per the germline V gene, CDR1 is MDHEN and CDR2 is SYDVKM. The CDR3 loop spans 13 amino acids. The CDR3 region has the DNA TGTGCCAGCACGACTGGGTACACAGATACGCAGTATTTT. Translating gives CASTTGYTDTQYF.

V usage is TRBV7-6 and J usage is TRBJ2-1; the D gene is possibly TRBD2 (6 bases). V shed 1 base and J shed 2 bases, with 9 bases lying between them. The CDR3 contains 15 residues. Germline V gives CDR1 SGHVS, CDR2 FNYEAQ. The CDR3 loop reads CASSLDSGAYNEQFF. CDR3 coding DNA: TGTGCCAGCAGCTTAGATAGCGGTGCCTACAATGAGCAGTTCTTC.

The chain employs TRBV30 and TRBJ1-6; 9 positions agree with TRBD1. Unmatched junction bases numbered 7, after V lost 4 bases and J lost 9 bases. CDR3 length: 14 residues. Germline CDR1 GTSNPN, CDR2 SVGIG (reference sequence). The CDR3 coding sequence is TGTGCCTGGAACCCCGACAGGGGGTTTTCACCCCTCCACTTT. This translates into CAWNPDRGFSPLHF.

V is TRBV18 and J is TRBJ2-2; TRBD1 matches at 7 bases. The CDR3 consists of 14 residues. Germline V gene lookup returns CDR1 KGHSH and CDR2 LQKENI. V lost 5 bases, J lost 6 bases, and 6 bases stayed unmatched. In DNA form, the CDR3 reads TGTGCCAGCTCAAAACAAACAGGGGCCGGGGAGCTGTTTTTT. It codes for CASSKQTGAGELFF.

The chain joins TRBV19 to TRBJ2-3; D ambiguous. Trimming took off 10 bases at V and 6 bases at J, with 17 bases between the two ends. Germline-derived CDR1 and CDR2 are LNHDA and SQIVND (reference sequence). This CDR3 is 13 amino acids long. CDR3 sequence: CATSGRFLDTQYF. In DNA, the CDR3 is TGTGCCACTTCGGGTCGGTTTTTGGATACGCAGTATTTT.

V gene TRBV6-5 combines with J gene TRBJ1-6; TRBD1 aligns across 8 bases. The CDR3 spans 16 residues. Germline values: CDR1 MNHEY, CDR2 SVGAGI. V shed 4 bases and J 0 bases; nucleotides not matched to a gene: 2. In nucleotides, the CDR3 is TGTGCCAGCAGTTCTACAGGGGGCTCCTATAATTCACCCCTCCACTTT. Translation gives CASSSTGGSYNSPLHF.

V usage is TRBV7-8 and J usage is TRBJ2-5; tentatively, D is TRBD1 (6 bases). The CDR3 spans 15 residues. Germline V gene sequence: CDR1 SGHVS, CDR2 FQNEAQ. V was trimmed by 5 bases and J by 5 bases, leaving 18 bases between them. The CDR3 DNA reads TGTGCCAGCAGCCCAACGCCGATGGGGGCCGAGACCCAGTACTTC. Translation: CASSPTPMGAETQYF.

The chain combines TRBV7-8 with TRBJ1-2; 9 bases are a match to TRBD1. V shed 2 bases, J shed 2 bases, and the junction held 9 bases outside the gene matches. This CDR3 comprises 17 residues. Per the germline V gene, CDR1 is SGHVS and CDR2 is FQNEAQ. CDR3 sequence (DNA): TGTGCCAGCAGCTTATATAGGACAGGGGCGAGGAACTATGGCTACACCTTC. Translating it yields CASSLYRTGARNYGYTF.